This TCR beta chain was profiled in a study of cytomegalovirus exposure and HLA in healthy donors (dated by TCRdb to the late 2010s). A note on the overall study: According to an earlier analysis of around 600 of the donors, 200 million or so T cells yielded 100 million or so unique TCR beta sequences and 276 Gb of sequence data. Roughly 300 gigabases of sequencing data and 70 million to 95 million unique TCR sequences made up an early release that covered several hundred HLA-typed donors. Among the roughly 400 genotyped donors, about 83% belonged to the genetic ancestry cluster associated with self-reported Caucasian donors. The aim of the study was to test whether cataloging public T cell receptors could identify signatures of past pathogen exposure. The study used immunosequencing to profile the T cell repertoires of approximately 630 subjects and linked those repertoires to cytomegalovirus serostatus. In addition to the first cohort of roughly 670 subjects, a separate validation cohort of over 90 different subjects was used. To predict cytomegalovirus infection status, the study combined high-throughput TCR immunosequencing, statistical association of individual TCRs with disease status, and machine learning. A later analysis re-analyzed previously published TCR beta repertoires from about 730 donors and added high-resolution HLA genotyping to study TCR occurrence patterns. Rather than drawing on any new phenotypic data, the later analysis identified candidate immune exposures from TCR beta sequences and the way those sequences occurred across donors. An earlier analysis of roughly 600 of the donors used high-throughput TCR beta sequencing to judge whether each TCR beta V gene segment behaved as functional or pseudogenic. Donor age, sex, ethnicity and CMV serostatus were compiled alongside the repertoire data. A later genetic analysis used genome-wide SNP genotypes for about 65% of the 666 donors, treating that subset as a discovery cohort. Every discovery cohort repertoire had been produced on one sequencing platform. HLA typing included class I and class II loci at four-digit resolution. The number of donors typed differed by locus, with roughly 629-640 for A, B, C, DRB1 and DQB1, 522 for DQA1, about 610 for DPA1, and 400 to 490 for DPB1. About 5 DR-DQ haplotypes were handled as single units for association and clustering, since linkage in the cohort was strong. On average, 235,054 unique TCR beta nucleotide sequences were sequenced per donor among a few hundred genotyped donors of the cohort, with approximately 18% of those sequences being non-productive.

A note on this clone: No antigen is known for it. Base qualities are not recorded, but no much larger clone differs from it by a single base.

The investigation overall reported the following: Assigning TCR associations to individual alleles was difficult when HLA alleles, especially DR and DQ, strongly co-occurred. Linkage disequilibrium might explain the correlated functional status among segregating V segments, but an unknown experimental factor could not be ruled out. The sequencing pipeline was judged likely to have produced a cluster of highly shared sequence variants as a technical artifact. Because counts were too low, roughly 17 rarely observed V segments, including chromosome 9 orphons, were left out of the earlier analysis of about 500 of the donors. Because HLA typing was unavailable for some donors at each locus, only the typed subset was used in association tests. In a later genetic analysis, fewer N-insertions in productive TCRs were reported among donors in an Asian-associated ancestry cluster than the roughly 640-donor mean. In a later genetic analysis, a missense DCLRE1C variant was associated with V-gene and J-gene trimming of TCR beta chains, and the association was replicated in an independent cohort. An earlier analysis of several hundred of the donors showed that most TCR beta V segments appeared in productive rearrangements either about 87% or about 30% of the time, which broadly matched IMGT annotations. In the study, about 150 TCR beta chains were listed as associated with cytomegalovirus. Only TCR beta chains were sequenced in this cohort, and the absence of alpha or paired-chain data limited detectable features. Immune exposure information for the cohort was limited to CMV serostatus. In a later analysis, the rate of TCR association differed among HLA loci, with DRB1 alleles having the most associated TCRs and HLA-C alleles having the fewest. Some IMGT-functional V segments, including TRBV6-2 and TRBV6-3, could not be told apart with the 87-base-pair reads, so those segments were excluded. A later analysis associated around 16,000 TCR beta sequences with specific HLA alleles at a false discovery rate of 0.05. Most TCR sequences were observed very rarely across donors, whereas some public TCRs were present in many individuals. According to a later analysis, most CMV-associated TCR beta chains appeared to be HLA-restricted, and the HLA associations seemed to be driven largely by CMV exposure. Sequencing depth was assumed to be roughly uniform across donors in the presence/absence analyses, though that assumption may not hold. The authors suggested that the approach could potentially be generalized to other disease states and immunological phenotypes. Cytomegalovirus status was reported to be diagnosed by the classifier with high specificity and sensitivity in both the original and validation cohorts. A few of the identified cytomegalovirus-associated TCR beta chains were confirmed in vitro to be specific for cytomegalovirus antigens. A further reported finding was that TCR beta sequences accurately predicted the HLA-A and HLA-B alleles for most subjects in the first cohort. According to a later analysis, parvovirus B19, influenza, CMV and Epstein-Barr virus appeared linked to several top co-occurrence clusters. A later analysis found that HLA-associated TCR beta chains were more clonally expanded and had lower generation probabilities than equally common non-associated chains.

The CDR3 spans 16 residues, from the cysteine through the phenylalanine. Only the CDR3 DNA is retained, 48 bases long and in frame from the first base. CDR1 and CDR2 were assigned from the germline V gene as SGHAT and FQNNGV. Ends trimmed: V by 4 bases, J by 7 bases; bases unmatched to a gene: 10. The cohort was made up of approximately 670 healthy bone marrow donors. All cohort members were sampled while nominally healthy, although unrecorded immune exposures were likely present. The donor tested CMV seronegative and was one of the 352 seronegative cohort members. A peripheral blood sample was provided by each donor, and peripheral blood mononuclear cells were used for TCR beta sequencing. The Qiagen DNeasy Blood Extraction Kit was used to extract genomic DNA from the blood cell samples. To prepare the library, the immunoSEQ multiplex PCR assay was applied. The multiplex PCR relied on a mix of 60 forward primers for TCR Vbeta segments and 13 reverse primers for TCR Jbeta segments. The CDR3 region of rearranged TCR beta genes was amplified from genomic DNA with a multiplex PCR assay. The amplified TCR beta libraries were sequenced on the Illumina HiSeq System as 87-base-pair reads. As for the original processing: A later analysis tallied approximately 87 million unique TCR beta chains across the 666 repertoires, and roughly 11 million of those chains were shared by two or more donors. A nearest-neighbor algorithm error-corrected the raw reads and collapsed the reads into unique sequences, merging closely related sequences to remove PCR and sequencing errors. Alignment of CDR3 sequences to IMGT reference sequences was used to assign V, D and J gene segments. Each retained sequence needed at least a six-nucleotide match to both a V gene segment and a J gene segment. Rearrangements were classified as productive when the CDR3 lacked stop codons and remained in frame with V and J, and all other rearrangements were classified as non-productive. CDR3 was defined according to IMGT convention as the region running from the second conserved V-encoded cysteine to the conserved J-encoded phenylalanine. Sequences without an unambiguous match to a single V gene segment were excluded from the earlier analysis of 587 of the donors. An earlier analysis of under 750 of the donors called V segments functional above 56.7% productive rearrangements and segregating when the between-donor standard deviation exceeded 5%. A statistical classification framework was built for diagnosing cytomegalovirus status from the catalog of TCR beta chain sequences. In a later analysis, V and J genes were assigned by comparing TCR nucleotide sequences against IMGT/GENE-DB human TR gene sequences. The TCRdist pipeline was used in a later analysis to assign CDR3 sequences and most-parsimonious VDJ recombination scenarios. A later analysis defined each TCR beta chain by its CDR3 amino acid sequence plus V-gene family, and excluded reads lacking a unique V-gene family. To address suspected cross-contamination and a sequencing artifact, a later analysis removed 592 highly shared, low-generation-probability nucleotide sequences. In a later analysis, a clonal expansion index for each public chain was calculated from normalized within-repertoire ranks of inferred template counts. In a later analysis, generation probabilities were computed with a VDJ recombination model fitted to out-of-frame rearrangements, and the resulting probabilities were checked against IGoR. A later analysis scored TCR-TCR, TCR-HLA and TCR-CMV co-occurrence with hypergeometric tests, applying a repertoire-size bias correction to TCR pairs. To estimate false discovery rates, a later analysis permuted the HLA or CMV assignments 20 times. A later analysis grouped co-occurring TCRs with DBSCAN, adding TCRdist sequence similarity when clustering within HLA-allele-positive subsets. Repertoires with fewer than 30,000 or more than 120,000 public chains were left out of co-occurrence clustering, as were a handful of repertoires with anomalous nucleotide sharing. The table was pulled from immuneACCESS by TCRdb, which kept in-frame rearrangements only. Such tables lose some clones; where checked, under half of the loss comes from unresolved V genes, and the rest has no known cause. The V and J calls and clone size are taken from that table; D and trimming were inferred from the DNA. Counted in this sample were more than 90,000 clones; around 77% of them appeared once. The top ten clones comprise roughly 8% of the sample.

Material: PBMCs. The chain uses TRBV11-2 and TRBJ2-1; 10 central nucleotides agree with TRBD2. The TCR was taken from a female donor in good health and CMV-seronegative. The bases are TGTGCCAGCAGCTCCTTAAGCGGGGGGGTCTGGAATGAGCAGTTCTTC. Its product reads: CASSSLSGGVWNEQFF.